Listed below are T cell receptor beta chains from one sample, sequenced in a study of CD8 T cells in Susac syndrome. A single record per CDR3 protein comes from TCRdb applying MiXCR to the immunoSEQ multiplex PCR reads. Of over 95,000 distinct CDR3 sequences detected, about 93% appear once; the ten largest clones hold roughly 0.15%. The sequencing sample was made of CD4+ T cells from PBMCs. The receptors shown here come from a human donor in good health. Both conserved end residues are part of each CDR3. A D gene is named only where the DNA matches it firmly. Only part of the rows carry a size: once, few, many, or a class if the clone is expanded.

TRBJ1-1 TRBV6-5 NA NA TGTGCCAGCAGTTACGGCGGGACCGCGAACACTGAAGCTTTCTTT CASSYGGTANTEAFF
TRBJ1-1 TRBV2 NA TRBD1 TGTGCCAGCAGCCAGGGGACAGGGGTGAACACTGAAGCTTTCTTT CASSQGTGVNTEAFF
TRBJ2-7 TRBV4-3 NA TRBD1 TGCGCCAGCAGCCAAGACGGGACAGGGTCCTACGAGCAGTACTTC CASSQDGTGSYEQYF
TRBJ1-1 TRBV9 NA NA TGTGCCAGCAGCGTCGGCTCCGGGATTACTGAAGCTTTCTTT CASSVGSGITEAFF
TRBJ2-1 TRBV7-3 once NA TGTGCCAGCAGCTTAAACGACAGAATGAACAATGAGCAGTTCTTC CASSLNDRMNNEQFF
TRBJ1-2 TRBV6-2/TRBV6-3 NA TRBD1 TGTGCCAGCAGCCGAGAGGGGACAGGAGTTGCACGTGGCTACACCTTC CASSREGTGVARGYTF
TRBJ2-1 TRBV7-2 NA TRBD1 TGTGCCAGCAGCTTGGCTCACAGGGGCTACAATGAGCAGTTCTTC CASSLAHRGYNEQFF
TRBJ2-5 TRBV15 NA TRBD2 TGTGCCACCAGCAGAGATCAAGGGACTAGACAAGAGACCCAGTACTTC CATSRDQGTRQETQYF
TRBJ1-1 TRBV28 NA NA TGTGCCAGCAGTCCCACGGGGGCTGAAGCTTTCTTT CASSPTGAEAFF
TRBJ2-1 TRBV3-1 NA TRBD1 TGTGCCAGCAGCCAAAAGGGGGCGGTCAGGGAGCAGTTCTTC CASSQKGAVREQFF
TRBJ2-1 TRBV6-2/TRBV6-3 NA TRBD2 TGTGCCAGTCGGGCAGCGGGGGGGTCGGATGAGCAGTTCTTC CASRAAGGSDEQFF
TRBJ2-5 TRBV7-7 NA NA TGTGCTAGCAGCTTGGCAGAGGTCCAGACCCAGTACTTC CASSLAEVQTQYF
TRBJ2-7 TRBV5-4 NA TRBD1 TGTGCCAGCAGCCTGAGGGACAGCGCCTACGAGCAGTACTTC CASSLRDSAYEQYF
TRBJ2-4 TRBV12-3/TRBV12-4 once NA TGTGCCAGCAGTTTATGGGGACGCGCGACGGACATTCAGTACTTC CASSLWGRATDIQYF
TRBJ2-3 TRBV13 NA TRBD2 TGTGCCAGCACTTTGCGGGGGGCCGGGACGCAGTATTTT CASTLRGAGTQYF
TRBJ2-1 TRBV3-1 once NA TGTGCCAGCAGCCAACTTCAACAGCTCAATGAGCAGTTCTTC CASSQLQQLNEQFF
TRBJ1-2 TRBV14 NA TRBD1 TGTGCCAGCAGCCAAGGGAGCACGGAGGGGGCCTATGGCTACACCTTC CASSQGSTEGAYGYTF
TRBJ1-6 TRBV4-3 NA NA TGCGCCAGCAGCCAAGATTTATCGACAGCCGATAATTCACCCCTCCACTTT CASSQDLSTADNSPLHF
TRBJ2-7 TRBV14 once NA TGTGCCAGCAGCCAAGACATCCAGAGGGGCGAGCAGTACTTC CASSQDIQRGEQYF
TRBJ2-2 TRBV12-3/TRBV12-4 once NA TGTGCCAGCAGTTTTAATTCCATAAACACCGGGGAGCTGTTTTTT CASSFNSINTGELFF
TRBJ2-1 TRBV14 NA TRBD2 TGTGCCAGCAGCCCTAGCGGGCCTTACGGGGAGCAGTTCTTC CASSPSGPYGEQFF
TRBJ1-1 TRBV2 NA NA TGTGCCAGCAGACCTCAGGGGAACACTGAAGCTTTCTTT CASRPQGNTEAFF
TRBJ1-2 TRBV20-1 NA TRBD1 TGCAGTGCTAGGGTCCAACAGGGGTATGGCTACACCTTC CSARVQQGYGYTF
TRBJ2-5 TRBV5-1 NA TRBD1 TGCGCCAGCAGCTTGGAAGGACAGGGGGGCCTGGAGACCCAGTACTTC CASSLEGQGGLETQYF
TRBJ2-3 TRBV19 NA NA TGTGCCAGTAGGGCGGCAGGGCGGCTGGGCACAGATACGCAGTATTTT CASRAAGRLGTDTQYF
TRBJ1-2 TRBV4-2 NA NA TGTGCCAGCAGCCAAGATCTACAGAACCTTTATGGCTACACCTTC CASSQDLQNLYGYTF
TRBJ1-6 TRBV6-2/TRBV6-3 NA NA TGTGCCAGCAGCTGGGGGGGGCAAAATTCACCCCTCCACTTT CASSWGGQNSPLHF
TRBJ2-3 TRBV5-1 NA NA TGCGCCAGCAGTCACGGGGAGAGCACAGATACGCAGTATTTT CASSHGESTDTQYF
TRBJ2-1 TRBV12-3/TRBV12-4 NA TRBD2 TGTGCCAGCACTCGGACTAGCGGGGAGCATGAGCAGTTCTTC CASTRTSGEHEQFF
TRBJ2-3 TRBV10-3 NA TRBD2 TGTGCCATCAGTGAGAGCGGGGGGGCGACAGATACGCAGTATTTT CAISESGGATDTQYF
TRBJ1-1 TRBV4-3 NA NA TGCGCCAGCAGCCAAGATGGGACGGACACTGAAGCTTTCTTT CASSQDGTDTEAFF
TRBJ1-2 TRBV14 NA NA TGTGCCAGCAGCCAAGATCGGCTTGGAGTTAATGGCTACACCTTC CASSQDRLGVNGYTF
TRBJ1-1 TRBV4-3 once TRBD1 TGCGCCAGCAGCCAGGGTAATGGTGGAGGGGGCTTTTTCACTGAAGCTTTCTTT CASSQGNGGGGFFTEAFF
TRBJ2-1 TRBV30 NA NA TGTGCCTGGGTAGCGGAGTCCTACAATGAGCAGTTCTTC CAWVAESYNEQFF
TRBJ2-5 TRBV5-1 NA TRBD1 TGCGCCAGCAGCTTAGGTCAACCGGGACAGCCCCAAGAGACCCAGTACTTC CASSLGQPGQPQETQYF
TRBJ2-1 TRBV20-1 once NA TGCAGTGCTACGGTCCGAGTGACAGCGTTCAATGAGCAGTTCTTC CSATVRVTAFNEQFF
TRBJ2-7 TRBV4-2 NA TRBD1 TGTGCCAGCAGCCCCAGAACCGGGACAGGGTCCTACGAGCAGTACTTC CASSPRTGTGSYEQYF